The present T cell receptor beta chain was sequenced within a study of control samples from healthy donors and cancer patients. Per germline, CDR1 SQVTM and CDR2 ANQGSEA. The CDR3 extends over 12 amino acids. Deletions cut 2 bases from V and 5 bases from J, with 9 bases between. Method: immunoSEQ multiplex PCR; TCRdb's copy keeps in-frame clones and lacks some. The repertoire holds 200,000 or so clones, with around 94% as singletons. This receptor was obtained from a man aged 50-60 years in good health. The chain recombines TRBV29-1 with TRBJ1-2; the D gene is possibly TRBD1 (5 bases). The sequencing input was blood. CDR3 in amino acids: CSVENRLYGYTF. For the CDR3, the DNA is TGCAGCGTTGAAAACAGGTTATATGGCTACACCTTC.